This TCR beta chain came from a study of blood T cells in healthy people across ages. Sample-barcoded 5' priming and a J-beta primer mix drove a second PCR of roughly 7 to 11 cycles. TCRdb used MiXCR to reprocess the 5' RACE reads, holding one entry per CDR3 protein. The table lists approximately 1.5 million distinct CDR3 sequences, about 32% of them singletons, with approximately 10% in the top ten. Germline V gives CDR1 SQVTM, CDR2 ANQGSEA. V lost 4 bases and J lost 6, with 14 bases in between. The CDR3 extends over 13 amino acids. This sequence originates from a woman aged 25 to 39 in good health. The material sequenced was blood. This sequence joins TRBV29-1 and TRBJ2-3, with D perhaps being TRBD1 or TRBD2 (5 bases each). For the CDR3, the DNA is TGCAGCGTTGCGGTTTCGGGGCGTGATACGCAGTATTTT. Its protein product is CSVAVSGRDTQYF.